The 13 T cell receptor beta chains below all came from one sample that was sequenced in a study of blood T cells in healthy people across ages. Through a sample-barcoded 5' primer and a J-beta primer mix, a second PCR was run for about 6 to 11 cycles. TCRdb fed the 5' RACE reads into MiXCR, producing one record per CDR3 protein. The sample holds 800,000 or so distinct CDR3 sequences, approximately 25% seen once. These data were likewise used in another study, on T cells of mothers and their children.

The specimen sequenced was blood. Every receptor here comes from a boy younger than 18 in good health.

The V and J genes are TRBV28 and TRBJ2-4, with no clear D. CDR1 and CDR2 (germline): MDHEN, SYDVKM. The CDR3 sequence is 13 residues long. The V gene lost 7 bases and the J gene lost 0 bases, with 7 bases spanning the gap. For the CDR3, the DNA is TGTGCCAGCACGACCGAAGCCAAAAACATTCAGTACTTC. Its translation: CASTTEAKNIQYF.

The J gene is TRBJ2-7, the V gene TRBV6-1; 9 bases match TRBD1. Germline trimming cut 8 bases from V and 3 bases from J; bases unmatched to any gene: 8. From germline, CDR1 is MNHNS and CDR2 SASEGT. This CDR3 region has 14 residues. In DNA form, the CDR3 reads TGTGCCAGCGCTGCCCGGACAGGGGTCTACGAGCAGTACTTC. It yields the protein CASAARTGVYEQYF.

The rearrangement links TRBV14 to TRBJ2-7; D is perhaps TRBD1 or TRBD2 (5 bases each). The ends were cut back, 0 bases at V and 9 bases at J, with 12 bases in the middle. The germline gives CDR1 SGHDN, CDR2 FVKESK. The CDR3 covers 13 residues. This chain's CDR3 is CASSQDRKGRQYF. The CDR3 nucleotides are TGTGCCAGCAGCCAAGATCGGAAGGGGAGGCAGTACTTC.

This chain joins TRBV7-2 and TRBJ1-1; D is unclear. Germline CDR1 and CDR2: SGHTA and FQGNSA. The length of the CDR3 is 14 residues. Trimming cost V 5 bases and J 5 bases, with 15 bases left between them. For the CDR3, the DNA is TGTGCCAGCAGCACCGGGAGCCCAAGGACTGAAGCTTTCTTT. Protein sequence: CASSTGSPRTEAFF.

This clonotype showed up just a few times. The genes are TRBV20-1 and TRBJ1-5, with unresolved D. Germline V gene lookup returns CDR1 DFQATT and CDR2 SNEGSKA (reference sequence). The CDR3 sequence is 14 residues long. Trimming took off 0 bases at V and 0 bases at J, with 6 bases between the two ends. CDR3 sequence reads: CSAREGVSNQPQHF. In DNA, the CDR3 is TGCAGTGCTAGAGAGGGAGTTAGCAATCAGCCCCAGCATTTT.

This chain joins TRBV5-6 and TRBJ1-2, with D perhaps TRBD1 (6 bases). Germline CDR1 reads SGHDT; CDR2 reads YYEEEE. V was clipped by 2 bases and J by 5 bases, with 19 bases between them. The CDR3 length is 16 residues. The CDR3 nucleotides are TGTGCCAGCAGCTTCAATTTGGTCCTCGGACAGTATGGCTACACCTTC. It encodes CASSFNLVLGQYGYTF.

This clonotype was seen more than once but under ten times. The chain joins TRBV9 to TRBJ2-5, with 13 nucleotides matching TRBD2. CDR1 and CDR2 (germline): SGDLS, YYNGEE. The CDR3 is 16 residues long. After removal of 2 bases from V and 4 bases from J, the junction contained 5 bases not matched to a gene. CDR3 coding DNA: TGTGCCAGCAGCGTCGGACTAGCGGGGGCCGGAGAGACCCAGTACTTC. It encodes CASSVGLAGAGETQYF.

The rearrangement joins TRBV19 to TRBJ1-3; D uncertain. Trimming stripped 4 bases from V and 1 base from J, with 8 bases between. Germline V gene data show CDR1 as LNHDA and CDR2 as SQIVND (reference sequence). The CDR3 totals 14 residues. CDR3 residues: CASSTIESGNTIYF. CDR3 bases: TGTGCCAGTAGTACGATAGAATCTGGAAACACCATATATTTT.

This chain joins TRBV4-3 and TRBJ1-4, with D possibly matching TRBD1 (5 bases). Germline V gene data show CDR1 as LGHNA and CDR2 as YSLEER. V was pared by 0 bases and J by 8 bases, with 16 bases between. This CDR3 has 16 residues. The CDR3 region is CASSQEWRGSAEKLFF. The CDR3 coding sequence is TGCGCCAGCAGCCAAGAATGGAGGGGATCAGCGGAAAAACTGTTTTTT.

In its sample, this clonotype was seen a few times. The chain has TRBV2 and TRBJ2-4; the match to TRBD2 covers 7 bases. This CDR3 is built from 14 residues. Trimming cost V 8 bases and J 6 bases; bases outside gene matches: 10. Per the germline V gene, CDR1 is SNHLY and CDR2 is FYNNEI. CDR3 DNA sequence: TGTGCCAGCCGAGGGGACGGCGGGAGAAACATTCAGTACTTC. This codes for CASRGDGGRNIQYF.

In its sample, this clonotype was seen many times. This chain joins TRBV2 and TRBJ1-2, with D maybe TRBD1 (6 bases). This CDR3 contains 14 residues. CDR1 and CDR2 (germline): SNHLY, FYNNEI. V shed 6 bases and J shed 7 bases, with 18 bases lying between them. The CDR3 region is CASSGAGGGSGYTF. CDR3 in DNA: TGTGCCAGCAGCGGAGCGGGTGGGGGCAGTGGCTACACCTTC.

This clonotype has only a few counts. The chain has TRBV7-2 and TRBJ2-6; D might be TRBD2 (5 bases). The germline V and J ends were trimmed by 8 bases and 1 base, with 9 bases remaining between them. The germline V gene encodes CDR1 SGHTA and CDR2 FQGNSA. The CDR3 is 14 residues long. The CDR3, as DNA: TGTGCCAGCGGAGGAAGGTCTGGGGCCAACGTCCTGACTTTC. Amino acid sequence: CASGGRSGANVLTF.

V gene TRBV20-1 combines with J gene TRBJ2-6; maybe TRBD1 (5 bases). V was trimmed by 1 base and J by 0 bases, leaving 7 bases between them. Germline V gene data show CDR1 as DFQATT and CDR2 as SNEGSKA (reference sequence). The CDR3 loop spans 15 amino acids. CDR3 amino acids: CSARVQGSGANVLTF. The CDR3 coding sequence is TGCAGTGCTAGAGTTCAGGGCTCTGGGGCCAACGTCCTGACTTTC.